Below are 22 T cell receptor beta chains sequenced from a single sample in a study of cytomegalovirus exposure and HLA in healthy donors. Vbeta (60) and Jbeta (13) primers were used in the PCR. The protocol was immunoSEQ multiplex PCR, while the TCRdb copy is restricted to in-frame clones and leaves out a portion. The sample has about 180,000 clones; around 74% are singletons. Sequencing was done on a sample of PBMCs. The origin of the receptors is a male donor in good health and CMV-seronegative.

The chain couples TRBV28 to TRBJ2-7; 15 nucleotides line up with TRBD2. The CDR3 extends over 16 amino acids. J was trimmed by 2 bases and V by 5 bases; bases with no gene match: 4. CDR1 is MDHEN, CDR2 SYDVKM, per germline. The CDR3 loop reads CASSHRTSGRAYEQYF. For the CDR3, the DNA is TGTGCCAGCAGTCACCGGACTAGCGGGAGGGCCTACGAGCAGTACTTC.

The chain combines TRBV18 with TRBJ2-5; D gene uncertain. CDR1 and CDR2 (germline): KGHSH, LQKENI. Trimming cost V 4 bases and J 0 bases, with 12 bases left between them. The CDR3 is made up of 15 amino acids. The DNA of the CDR3 is TGTGCCAGCTCACGTTCGCAGGCTAACCAAGAGACCCAGTACTTC. Translating gives CASSRSQANQETQYF.

This rearrangement joins TRBV5-1 to TRBJ2-2, with D tentatively TRBD1 (6 bases). Germline V gives CDR1 SGHRS, CDR2 YFSETQ. Trimming cost V 5 bases and J 6 bases, with 11 bases left between them. This CDR3 is built from 13 residues. This CDR3 reads CASRQQGPGELFF. CDR3 sequence (DNA): TGCGCCAGCAGGCAACAGGGACCCGGGGAGCTGTTTTTT.

The chain links TRBV19 to TRBJ1-1; maybe TRBD1 (5 bases). This CDR3 comprises 13 residues. The germline CDR1 and CDR2 sequences are LNHDA and SQIVND (reference sequence). V dropped 4 bases and J dropped 4 bases, with 10 bases sitting between them. The CDR3 sequence is CASSTGGATEAFF. The CDR3 DNA reads as TGTGCCAGTAGTACAGGTGGGGCCACTGAAGCTTTCTTT.

In this sample, this clone turned up a few times. The chain carries TRBV4-3 and TRBJ2-1; 9 nucleotides line up with TRBD2. Germline V gene lookup returns CDR1 LGHNA and CDR2 YSLEER. Trimming at V came to 0 bases and at J to 8 bases, leaving 17 bases not matched to a gene. This CDR3 comprises 19 residues. This CDR3 is CASSQDYDPGTSWGYEQFF. CDR3 nucleotide sequence: TGCGCCAGCAGCCAAGATTATGACCCCGGGACTAGCTGGGGGTATGAGCAGTTCTTC.

CDR3 sequence (DNA): TGTGCCATGAGACGAGGGACTATGGACGGGGAGCTGTTTTTT. Its protein is CAMRRGTMDGELFF. V gene TRBV10-3 combines with J gene TRBJ2-2; TRBD2 aligns across 7 bases. Trimming took 9 bases from V and 7 from J; bases not matched to a gene: 11. Germline CDR1 reads ENHRY; CDR2 reads SYGVKD. This CDR3 comprises 14 residues.

The V call is TRBV11-2, the J call TRBJ1-5; no firm D call. The CDR3 covers 13 residues. V was trimmed by 0 bases and J by 7 bases, leaving 7 bases between them. Germline V gene lookup returns CDR1 SGHAT and CDR2 FQNNGV. The CDR3 reads CASSLDREQPQHF. DNA of the CDR3: TGTGCCAGCAGCTTAGATAGGGAGCAGCCCCAGCATTTT.

The V and J genes are TRBV5-4 and TRBJ1-3; D is uncertain. The ends were cut back, 2 bases at V and 0 bases at J, with 12 bases in the middle. CDR3 length: 16 residues. CDR1 and CDR2 (germline): SGHNT, YYREEE (reference sequence). The CDR3 is CASSLFQQVSGNTIYF. In DNA, the CDR3 is TGTGCCAGCAGCTTATTCCAACAAGTCTCTGGAAACACCATATATTTT.

Regarding this clone: A read error may account for a junction end that differs from germline. CDR3 protein: CSSRSGNQPQHF. The CDR3 region has the DNA TGTTCCAGCAGGTCCGGGAATCAGCCCCAGCATTTT. This chain joins TRBV7-9 and TRBJ1-5, with no clear D. There are 12 residues in the CDR3. From germline, CDR1 is SEHNR and CDR2 FQNEAQ (reference sequence). Full variable domain (outside the CDR3, taken from reference TRBV7-9 and TRBJ1-5): DTGVSQNPRHKITKRGQNVTFRCDPISEHNRLYWYRQTLGQGPEFLTYFQNEAQLEKSRLLSDRFSAERPKGSFSTLEIQRTEQGDSAMYLCSSRSGNQPQHFGDGTRLSIL.

This clone occurred once. The genes are TRBV9 and TRBJ2-5, with a weak D call TRBD2 (6 bases). The J call may be wrong; the DNA end is better matched by TRBJ2-7. CDR3 length: 18 amino acids. Germline V CDR1 and CDR2: SGDLS, YYNGEE. The CDR3 nucleotides are TGTGCCAGCAGTGACCTACCTCCTCTAGCGACCGACTCCTACGAGCAGTACTTC. Encoded protein: CASSDLPPLATDSYEQYF.

V gene TRBV13 combines with J gene TRBJ2-3; D possibly corresponds to TRBD2 (5 bases). The germline V gene has CDR1 PRHDT and CDR2 FYEKMQ (reference sequence). With 5 bases removed from V and 6 bases from J, the gap between germline ends came to 18 bases. The CDR3 covers 15 residues. The CDR3 DNA is TGTGCCAGCAGCCATGCGGGCCTGGAATTGGATACGCAGTATTTT. Its protein product is CASSHAGLELDTQYF.

This clone occurred once. The chain couples TRBV30 to TRBJ2-6, with a weak D call TRBD1 (7 bases). Germline lookup yields CDR1 GTSNPN and CDR2 SVGIG (reference sequence). Between the trimmed V and J ends, which lost 2 bases and 4 bases, there was a span of 18 bases. This CDR3 is built from 17 residues. The CDR3 protein is CAWSLHGGGRGANVLTF. For the CDR3, the DNA is TGTGCCTGGAGTCTTCACGGAGGGGGCAGGGGGGCCAACGTCCTGACTTTC.

The V and J genes are TRBV7-9 and TRBJ1-1; D is perhaps TRBD1 (6 bases). Trimming pared 2 bases from V and 1 base from J, leaving 11 bases between. The CDR3 covers 15 residues. Germline-derived CDR1 and CDR2 are SEHNR and FQNEAQ (reference sequence). The CDR3 coding sequence is TGTGCCAGCAGCTTATACGGGGGGGCGAACACTGAAGCTTTCTTT. Amino acids: CASSLYGGANTEAFF. Using reference TRBV7-9 and TRBJ1-1 for the parts outside the CDR3, the full variable domain is DTGVSQNPRHKITKRGQNVTFRCDPISEHNRLYWYRQTLGQGPEFLTYFQNEAQLEKSRLLSDRFSAERPKGSFSTLEIQRTEQGDSAMYLCASSLYGGANTEAFFGQGTRLTVV.

The genes are TRBV7-3 and TRBJ1-1; D call uncertain. This CDR3 is built from 13 residues. Trimming shortened V by 5 bases and J by 2 bases, and 9 bases separated the two germline ends. Per germline, CDR1 SGHTA and CDR2 FQGTGA. The CDR3 region has the DNA TGTGCCAGCAGCGAACTGTACAACACTGAAGCTTTCTTT. It encodes CASSELYNTEAFF.

V and J are TRBV10-2 and TRBJ2-2; 10 bases match TRBD1. Trimming cost V 6 bases and J 5 bases; bases outside gene matches: 6. CDR3 length: 15 amino acids. CDR1 and CDR2 from the germline V gene are WSHSY and SAAADI. As DNA, the CDR3 is TGCGCCAGCAGAACCCGACAGGGGGCGACCGGGGAGCTGTTTTTT. Protein sequence: CASRTRQGATGELFF.

This CDR3 is CASSYTGTEPQHF. The CDR3 region has the DNA TGTGCCAGCAGTTACACAGGGACGGAGCCCCAGCATTTT. This chain links TRBV6-5 with TRBJ1-5, with D possibly matching TRBD1 (6 bases). V was trimmed by 2 bases and J by 8 bases, leaving 10 bases between them. CDR1 and CDR2 from the germline V gene are MNHEY and SVGAGI. This CDR3 comprises 13 residues.

V usage is TRBV28 and J usage is TRBJ2-7, with 11 bases identical to TRBD2. Germline V lookup: CDR1 MDHEN, CDR2 SYDVKM. The CDR3 length is 14 residues. The ends lost 6 bases at V and 5 bases at J; junction bases unmatched: 6. The CDR3 coding sequence is TGTGCCAGCAGCGGTAGACTAGCGGGAAACGAGCAGTACTTC. This codes for CASSGRLAGNEQYF.

V gene TRBV5-1 combines with J gene TRBJ2-7; D not resolved. The CDR3 runs to 14 residues. V lost 1 base to trimming and J lost 4 bases, with 12 bases between them. In germline, CDR1 is SGHRS, CDR2 YFSETQ. The CDR3 DNA reads TGCGCCAGCAGCTTGCATACAGACCAGTACGAGCAGTACTTC. It yields the protein CASSLHTDQYEQYF.

V is TRBV5-6 and J is TRBJ1-2; 8 bases agree with TRBD1. After removal of 4 bases from V and 7 bases from J, the junction contained 3 bases not matched to a gene. The CDR3 loop spans 12 amino acids. The germline V gene encodes CDR1 SGHDT and CDR2 YYEEEE. CDR3 region: CASSQGAIGYTF. The CDR3, as DNA: TGTGCCAGCAGCCAGGGGGCCATTGGCTACACCTTC. The full variable domain, completed using reference TRBV5-6 and TRBJ1-2, is DAGVTQSPTHLIKTRGQQVTLRCSPKSGHDTVSWYQQALGQGPQFIFQYYEEEERQRGNFPDRFSGHQFPNYSSELNVNALLLGDSALYLCASSQGAIGYTFGSGTRLTVV.

In regard to this clone: Other nucleotide sequences in the sample specify the same CDR3. The CDR3 region has the DNA TGTGCCAGCAGCTTGACAGGGGGCACAGATACGCAGTATTTT. Its protein is CASSLTGGTDTQYF. This chain uses TRBV7-3 with TRBJ2-3, with TRBD1 identical over 8 bases. Trimming took 3 bases from V and 1 from J; bases not matched to a gene: 0. The CDR3 is 14 residues long. Per the germline V gene, CDR1 is SGHTA and CDR2 is FQGTGA.

This clone was recorded only once. The rearrangement links TRBV6-5 to TRBJ2-7; TRBD2 aligns across 11 bases. The CDR3 is made up of 16 amino acids. The trim removed 0 bases at V and 4 bases at J, leaving 5 bases unmatched. Germline V CDR1 and CDR2: MNHEY, SVGAGI. CDR3 sequence (DNA): TGTGCCAGCAGTTACTCAATAGCGGGGGGGACGTACGAGCAGTACTTC. Translated: CASSYSIAGGTYEQYF.

The chain is built from TRBV19 and TRBJ2-5, with TRBD2 matching 7 bases. J was trimmed by 9 bases and V by 5 bases; bases with no gene match: 15. Germline assignment: CDR1 LNHDA and CDR2 SQIVND (reference sequence). The CDR3 runs to 15 residues. CDR3 in DNA: TGTGCCAGTAGTCTCCCCGGCGGGGGAAACCGTCCCCAGTACTTC. This encodes CASSLPGGGNRPQYF.